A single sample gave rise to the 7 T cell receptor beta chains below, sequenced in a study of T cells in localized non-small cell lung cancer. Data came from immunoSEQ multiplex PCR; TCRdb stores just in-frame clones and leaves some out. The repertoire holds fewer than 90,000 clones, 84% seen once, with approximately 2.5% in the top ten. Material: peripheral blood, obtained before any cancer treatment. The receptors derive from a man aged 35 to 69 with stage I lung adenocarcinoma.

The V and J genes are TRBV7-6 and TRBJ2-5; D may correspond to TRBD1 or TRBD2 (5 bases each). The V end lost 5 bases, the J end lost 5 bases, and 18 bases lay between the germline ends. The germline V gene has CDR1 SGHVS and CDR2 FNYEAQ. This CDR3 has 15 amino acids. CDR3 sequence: CASSEGTVGYETQYF. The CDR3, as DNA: TGTGCCAGCAGCGAAGGGACCGTTGGATATGAGACCCAGTACTTC.

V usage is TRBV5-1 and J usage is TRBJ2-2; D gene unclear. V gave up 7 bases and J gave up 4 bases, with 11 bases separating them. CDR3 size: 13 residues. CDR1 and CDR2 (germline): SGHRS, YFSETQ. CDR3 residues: CASQPPGTGELFF. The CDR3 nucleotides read TGCGCCAGCCAGCCTCCAGGCACCGGGGAGCTGTTTTTT.

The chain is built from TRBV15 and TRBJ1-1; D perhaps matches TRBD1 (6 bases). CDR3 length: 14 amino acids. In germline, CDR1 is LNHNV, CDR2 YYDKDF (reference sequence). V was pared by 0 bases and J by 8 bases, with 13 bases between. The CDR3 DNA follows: TGTGCCACCAGCAGAGAGACAGGTTCGCGAGAAGCTTTCTTT. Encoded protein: CATSRETGSREAFF.

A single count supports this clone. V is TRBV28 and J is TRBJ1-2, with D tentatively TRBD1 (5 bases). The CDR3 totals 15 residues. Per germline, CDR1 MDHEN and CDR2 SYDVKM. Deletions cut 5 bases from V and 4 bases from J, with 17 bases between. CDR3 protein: CASSPGAPLSYGYTF. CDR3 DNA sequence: TGTGCCAGCAGTCCCGGGGCGCCCCTCTCCTATGGCTACACCTTC.

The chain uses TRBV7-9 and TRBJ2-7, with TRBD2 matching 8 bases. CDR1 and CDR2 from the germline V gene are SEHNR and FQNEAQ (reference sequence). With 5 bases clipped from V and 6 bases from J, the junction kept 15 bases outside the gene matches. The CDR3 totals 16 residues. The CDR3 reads CASSSSGLAALSEQYF. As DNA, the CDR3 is TGTGCCAGCAGCAGTTCTGGACTAGCAGCTTTATCCGAGCAGTACTTC.

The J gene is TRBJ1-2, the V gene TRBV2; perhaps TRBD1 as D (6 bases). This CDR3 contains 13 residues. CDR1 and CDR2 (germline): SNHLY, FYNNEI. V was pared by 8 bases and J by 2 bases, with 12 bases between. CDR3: CASSLDSNYGYTF. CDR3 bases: TGTGCCAGCTCCCTGGACAGCAACTATGGCTACACCTTC.

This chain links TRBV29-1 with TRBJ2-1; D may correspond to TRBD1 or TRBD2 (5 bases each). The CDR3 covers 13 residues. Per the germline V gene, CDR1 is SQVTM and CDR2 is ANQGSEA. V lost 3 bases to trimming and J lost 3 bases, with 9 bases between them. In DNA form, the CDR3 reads TGCAGCGTTGACCGGGACGGCTACAATGAGCAGTTCTTC. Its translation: CSVDRDGYNEQFF.